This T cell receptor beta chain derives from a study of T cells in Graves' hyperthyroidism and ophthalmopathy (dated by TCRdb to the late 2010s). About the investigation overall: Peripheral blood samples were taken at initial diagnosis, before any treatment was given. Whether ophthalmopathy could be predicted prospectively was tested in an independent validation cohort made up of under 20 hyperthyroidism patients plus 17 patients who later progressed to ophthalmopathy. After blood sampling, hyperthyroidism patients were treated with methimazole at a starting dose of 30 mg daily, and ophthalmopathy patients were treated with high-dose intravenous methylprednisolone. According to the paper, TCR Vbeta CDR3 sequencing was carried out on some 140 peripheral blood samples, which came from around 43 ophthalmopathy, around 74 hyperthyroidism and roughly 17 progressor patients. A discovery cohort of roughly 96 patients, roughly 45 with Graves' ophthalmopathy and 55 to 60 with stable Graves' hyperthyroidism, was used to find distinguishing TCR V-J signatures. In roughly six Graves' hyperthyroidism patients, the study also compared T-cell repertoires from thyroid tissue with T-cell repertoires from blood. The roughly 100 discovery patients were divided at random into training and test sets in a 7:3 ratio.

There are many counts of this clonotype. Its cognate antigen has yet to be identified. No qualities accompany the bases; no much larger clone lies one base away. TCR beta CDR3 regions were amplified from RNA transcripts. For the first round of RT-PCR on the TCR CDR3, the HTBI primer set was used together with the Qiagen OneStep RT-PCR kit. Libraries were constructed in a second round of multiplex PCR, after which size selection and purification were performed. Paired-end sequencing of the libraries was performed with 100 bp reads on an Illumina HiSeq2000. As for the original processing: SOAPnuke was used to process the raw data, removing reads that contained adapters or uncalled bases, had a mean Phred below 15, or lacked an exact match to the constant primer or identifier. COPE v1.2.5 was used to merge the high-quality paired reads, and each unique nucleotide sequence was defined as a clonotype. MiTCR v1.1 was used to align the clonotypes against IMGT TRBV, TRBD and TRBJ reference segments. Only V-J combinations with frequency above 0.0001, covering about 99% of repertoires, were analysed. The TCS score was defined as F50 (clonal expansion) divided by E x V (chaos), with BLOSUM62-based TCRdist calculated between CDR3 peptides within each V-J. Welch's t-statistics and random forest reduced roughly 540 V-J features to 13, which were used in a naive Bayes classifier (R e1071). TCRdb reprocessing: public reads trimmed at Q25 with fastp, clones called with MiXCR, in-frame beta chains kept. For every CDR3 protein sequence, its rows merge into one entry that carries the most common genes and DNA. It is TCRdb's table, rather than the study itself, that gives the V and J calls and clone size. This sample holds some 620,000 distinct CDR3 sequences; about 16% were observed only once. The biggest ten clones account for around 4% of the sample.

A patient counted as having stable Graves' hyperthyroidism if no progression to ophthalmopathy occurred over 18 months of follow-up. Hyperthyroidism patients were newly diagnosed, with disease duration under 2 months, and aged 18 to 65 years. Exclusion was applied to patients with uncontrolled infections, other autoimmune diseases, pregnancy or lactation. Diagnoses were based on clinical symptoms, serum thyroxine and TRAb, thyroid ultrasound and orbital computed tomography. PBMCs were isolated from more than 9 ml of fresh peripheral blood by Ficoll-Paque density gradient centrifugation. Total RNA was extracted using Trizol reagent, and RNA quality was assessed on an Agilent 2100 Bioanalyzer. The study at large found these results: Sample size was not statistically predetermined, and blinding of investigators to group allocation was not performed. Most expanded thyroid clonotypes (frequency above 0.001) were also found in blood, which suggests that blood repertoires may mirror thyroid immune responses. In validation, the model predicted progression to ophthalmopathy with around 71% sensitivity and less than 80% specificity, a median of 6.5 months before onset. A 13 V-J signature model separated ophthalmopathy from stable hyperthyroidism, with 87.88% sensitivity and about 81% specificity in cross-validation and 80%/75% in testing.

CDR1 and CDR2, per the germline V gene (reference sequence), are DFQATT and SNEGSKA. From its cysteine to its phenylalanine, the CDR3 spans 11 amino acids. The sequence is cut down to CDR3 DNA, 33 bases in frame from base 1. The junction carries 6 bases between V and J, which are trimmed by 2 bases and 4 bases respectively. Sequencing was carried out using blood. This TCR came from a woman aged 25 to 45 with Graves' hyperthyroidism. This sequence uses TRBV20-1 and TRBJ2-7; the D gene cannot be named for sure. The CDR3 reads CSARIAYEQYF. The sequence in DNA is TGCAGTGCTAGAATTGCGTACGAGCAGTACTTC.